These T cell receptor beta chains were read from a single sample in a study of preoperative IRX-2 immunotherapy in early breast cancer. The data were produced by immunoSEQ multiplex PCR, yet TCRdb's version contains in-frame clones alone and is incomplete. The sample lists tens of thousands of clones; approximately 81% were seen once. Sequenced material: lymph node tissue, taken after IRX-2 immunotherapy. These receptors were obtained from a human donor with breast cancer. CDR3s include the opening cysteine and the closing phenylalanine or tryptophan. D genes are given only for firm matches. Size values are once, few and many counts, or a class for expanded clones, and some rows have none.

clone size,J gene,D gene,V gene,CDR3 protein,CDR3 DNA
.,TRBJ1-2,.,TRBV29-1,CSVGTFDYGYTF,TGCAGCGTTGGGACATTTGACTATGGCTACACCTTC
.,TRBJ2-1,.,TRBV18,CASSRSTVNEQFF,TGTGCCAGCTCACGTTCTACCGTCAATGAGCAGTTCTTC
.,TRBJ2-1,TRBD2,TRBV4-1,CASSSGRSYNEQFF,TGCGCCAGCAGTAGCGGGAGGAGTTACAATGAGCAGTTCTTC
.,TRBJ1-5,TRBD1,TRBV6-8,CASSPGTGLQHF,TGTGCCAGCAGTCCCGGGACAGGGCTCCAGCATTTT
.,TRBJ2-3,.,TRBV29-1,CSVEFAGPEQRTDTQYF,TGCAGCGTTGAATTTGCGGGACCGGAACAGCGCACAGATACGCAGTATTTT
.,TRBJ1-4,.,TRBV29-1,CSVVREGEKLFF,TGCAGCGTGGTAAGGGAAGGAGAAAAACTGTTTTTT
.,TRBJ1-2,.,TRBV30,CAWSPNRRGYTF,TGTGCCTGGAGTCCAAACCGGAGGGGCTACACCTTC
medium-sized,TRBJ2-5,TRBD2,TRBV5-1,CASTSGGLQETQYF,TGCGCCAGCACTTCGGGAGGCCTCCAAGAGACCCAGTACTTC
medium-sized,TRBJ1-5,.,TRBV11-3,CASSSGNSNQPQHF,TGTGCCAGCAGCTCCGGCAATAGCAATCAGCCCCAGCATTTT
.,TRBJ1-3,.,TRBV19,CASRSRAAGNTIYF,TGTGCCAGTAGATCCCGGGCAGCTGGAAACACCATATATTTT
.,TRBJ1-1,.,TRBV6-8,CASSPPLDKYREAFF,TGTGCCAGCAGCCCACCCCTCGACAAGTATCGAGAAGCTTTCTTT
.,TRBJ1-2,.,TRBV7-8,CASEPGGNYGYTF,TGTGCCAGCGAACCTGGGGGAAACTATGGCTACACCTTC
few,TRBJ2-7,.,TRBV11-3,CASSLEPLVYEQYF,TGTGCCAGCAGCCTAGAACCATTAGTCTACGAGCAGTACTTC
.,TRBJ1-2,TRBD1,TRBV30,CAWTRQGASGYTF,TGTGCCTGGACCCGACAGGGGGCGTCAGGCTACACCTTC
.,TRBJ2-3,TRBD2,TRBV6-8,CASNPRENTDTQYF,TGTGCCAGCAACCCGCGGGAGAACACAGATACGCAGTATTTT
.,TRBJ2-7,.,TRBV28,CASRSRVHEQYF,TGTGCCAGCAGGAGCAGGGTTCACGAGCAGTACTTC
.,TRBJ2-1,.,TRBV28,CATQNGGWAYNEQFF,TGTGCCACCCAGAATGGGGGCTGGGCCTACAATGAGCAGTTCTTC
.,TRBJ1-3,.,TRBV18,CASSPKGDSGNTIYF,TGTGCCAGCTCACCGAAGGGGGACTCTGGAAACACCATATATTTT
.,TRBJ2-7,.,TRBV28,CASSLVGAPTGQYF,TGTGCCAGCAGTTTGGTAGGGGCCCCAACTGGGCAGTACTTC
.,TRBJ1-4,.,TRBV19,CASSRVGTAINEKLFF,TGTGCCAGTAGTAGGGTCGGCACAGCAATTAATGAAAAACTGTTTTTT
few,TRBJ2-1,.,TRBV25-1,CASSELQGWMVGSNEQFF,TGTGCCAGCAGTGAACTCCAGGGCTGGATGGTGGGAAGCAATGAGCAGTTCTTC
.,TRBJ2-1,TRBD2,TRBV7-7,CASSSSRGLAGPSSYNEQFF,TGTGCCAGCAGCTCCTCCCGGGGACTAGCGGGACCAAGCTCCTACAATGAGCAGTTCTTC
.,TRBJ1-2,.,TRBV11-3,CASSPNVQGYGYTF,TGTGCCAGCAGCCCGAACGTTCAGGGGTATGGCTACACCTTC
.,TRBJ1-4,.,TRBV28,CASSLNREKLFF,TGTGCCAGCAGTTTAAATCGGGAAAAACTGTTTTTT
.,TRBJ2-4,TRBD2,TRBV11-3,CASRNSPTGGSAKNIQYF,TGTGCCAGCAGAAATAGTCCCACCGGGGGGAGCGCCAAAAACATTCAGTACTTC
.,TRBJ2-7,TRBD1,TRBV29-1,CSVVRTGTYEQYF,TGCAGCGTTGTGCGGACAGGGACCTACGAGCAGTACTTC
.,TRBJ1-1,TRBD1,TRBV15,CATSRASGQGAEAFF,TGTGCCACCAGCAGAGCCTCTGGGCAGGGGGCCGAAGCTTTCTTT
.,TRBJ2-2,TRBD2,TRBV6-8,CASSYSFYRTSGRARGTGELFF,TGTGCCAGCAGTTACTCGTTCTATCGAACTAGCGGGAGGGCCAGAGGCACCGGGGAGCTGTTTTTT
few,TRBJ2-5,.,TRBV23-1,CASSQDTSVYQETQYF,TGCGCCAGCAGCCAAGATACGTCAGTGTACCAAGAGACCCAGTACTTC
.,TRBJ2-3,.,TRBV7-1,CASSLGAGAPTDTQYF,TGTGCCAGCAGCTTGGGCGCCGGAGCCCCGACAGATACGCAGTATTTT
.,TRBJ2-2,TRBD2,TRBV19,CASRGLAGSTGELFF,TGTGCCAGTAGGGGTCTAGCGGGAAGCACCGGGGAGCTGTTTTTT
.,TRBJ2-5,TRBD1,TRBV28,CASSDPGGANQETQYF,TGTGCCAGCAGCGACCCAGGGGGCGCCAACCAAGAGACCCAGTACTTC
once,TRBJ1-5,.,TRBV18,CASSPSGGGQPQHF,TGTGCCAGCTCACCATCGGGGGGAGGTCAGCCCCAGCATTTT
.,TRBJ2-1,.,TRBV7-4,CASSVVGSFPANEQFF,TGTGCCAGCAGCGTAGTAGGGTCCTTTCCTGCAAATGAGCAGTTCTTC
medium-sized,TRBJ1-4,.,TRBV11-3,CASSLARRGEKLFF,TGTGCCAGCAGCTTGGCCCGCAGGGGTGAAAAACTGTTTTTT
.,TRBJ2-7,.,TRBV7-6,CASSLSTGRNSYEQYF,TGTGCCAGCAGCTTAAGTACGGGACGGAACTCCTACGAGCAGTACTTC
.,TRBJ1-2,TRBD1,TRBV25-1,CASSEALGQGMVGYTF,TGTGCCAGCAGTGAAGCCTTAGGACAGGGAATGGTCGGCTACACCTTC
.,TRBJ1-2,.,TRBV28,CASSTAIYGYTF,TGTGCCAGCAGTACCGCAATCTATGGCTACACCTTC
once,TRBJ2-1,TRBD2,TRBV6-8,CASSYAQRESYEQFF,TGTGCCAGCAGTTATGCCCAGCGGGAGTCCTATGAGCAGTTCTTC
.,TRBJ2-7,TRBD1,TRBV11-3,CASSLVLGTGSHEQYF,TGTGCCAGCAGCTTAGTGTTGGGGACAGGGAGCCACGAGCAGTACTTC
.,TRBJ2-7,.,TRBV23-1,CASSQSWRQYRSYEQYF,TGCGCCAGCAGTCAATCGTGGCGTCAATACAGGTCCTACGAGCAGTACTTC
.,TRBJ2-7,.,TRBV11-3,CASRSRGRYSYEQYF,TGTGCCAGCAGGTCGCGGGGACGGTACTCCTACGAGCAGTACTTC
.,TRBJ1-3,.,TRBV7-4,CASSGGSGNTIYF,TGTGCCAGCAGCGGGGGATCTGGAAACACCATATATTTT
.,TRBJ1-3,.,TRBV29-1,CSVGTVSGNTIYF,TGCAGCGTGGGAACCGTGTCTGGAAACACCATATATTTT
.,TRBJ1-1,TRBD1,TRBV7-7,CASRGQVMNTEAFF,TGTGCCAGCAGAGGACAGGTAATGAACACTGAAGCTTTCTTT
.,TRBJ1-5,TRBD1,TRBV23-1,CASSQGGGSNQPQHF,TGCGCCAGCAGCCAGGGAGGGGGCAGCAATCAGCCCCAGCATTTT
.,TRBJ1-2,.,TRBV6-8,CASIKEWSGYTF,TGTGCCAGCATCAAAGAATGGAGTGGCTACACCTTC